These 21 T cell receptor beta chains were all obtained from the same sample, sequenced in a study of blood T cell repertoires in COVID-19. Generated by immunoSEQ multiplex PCR, the TCRdb table keeps only in-frame clones and is missing some. The top ten clones hold 4% of a sample with 250,000 to 350,000 clones, more than 75% of them seen once. Sample: peripheral blood. All receptors derive from a woman in her fifties or sixties with active or convalescent COVID-19.

The chain uses TRBV29-1 and TRBJ2-3, with a possible D match to TRBD1 (6 bases). The germline V gene encodes CDR1 SQVTM and CDR2 ANQGSEA. V lost 3 bases and J lost 3, with 10 bases in between. There are 13 residues in the CDR3. The chain's CDR3 is CSVDGQGTDTQYF. As DNA, the CDR3 is TGCAGCGTTGACGGGCAGGGGACAGATACGCAGTATTTT.

The chain is built from TRBV27 and TRBJ2-6; D gene ambiguous. V lost 3 bases and J 1 base, leaving 7 bases between the germline ends. The CDR3 consists of 15 residues. CDR1 is MNHEY and CDR2 is SMNVEV in the germline V gene (reference sequence). CDR3 amino acids: CASSLTPSGANVLTF. DNA for the CDR3: TGTGCCAGCAGTTTGACACCTTCTGGGGCCAACGTCCTGACTTTC.

The chain joins TRBV7-9 to TRBJ1-1, with TRBD1 as a possible D gene (5 bases). V was cut by 4 bases and J by 4 bases, with 10 bases left in between. The germline CDR1 and CDR2 sequences are SEHNR and FQNEAQ (reference sequence). The CDR3 consists of 13 residues. The CDR3 sequence: CASSWGGSTEAFF. The CDR3 DNA sequence: TGTGCCAGCAGCTGGGGGGGTAGCACTGAAGCTTTCTTT.

This chain joins TRBV20-1 and TRBJ1-1; no definite D call. The CDR3 runs 11 residues. V lost 5 bases to trimming and J lost 11 bases, with 15 bases between them. Germline V CDR1 and CDR2: DFQATT, SNEGSKA (reference sequence). CDR3 bases: TGCAGTGCTCGATTATCCAGTTACGCTTTCTTT. It is translated as CSARLSSYAFF.

V and J are TRBV4-2 and TRBJ1-3, with TRBD1 matching 7 bases. The germline V gene has CDR1 LGHNA and CDR2 YNFKEQ. This CDR3 spans 16 amino acids. V trimming: 0 bases; J trimming: 9 bases; junction bases outside the gene matches: 11. CDR3 residues: CASSQEFGQAKSTIYF. CDR3 coding DNA: TGTGCCAGCAGCCAAGAATTTGGACAGGCAAAGTCCACCATATATTTT.

The chain joins TRBV11-2 to TRBJ2-1; D gene unclear. Germline V gene lookup returns CDR1 SGHAT and CDR2 FQNNGV. The V and J ends lost 2 bases and 0 bases respectively, with 14 bases between them. The CDR3 consists of 17 residues. The CDR3 reads CASSLNGLQTSYNEQFF. The CDR3 nucleotides read TGTGCCAGCAGCTTAAACGGCTTACAGACCTCCTACAATGAGCAGTTCTTC.

The chain joins TRBV4-3 to TRBJ2-1, with TRBD2 identical over 7 bases. The CDR3 contains 15 residues. Trimming cost V 3 bases and J 5 bases; bases outside gene matches: 7. CDR1 LGHNA and CDR2 YSLEER come from the germline V gene. The chain's CDR3 is CASSHGSGSNNEQFF. The DNA for the CDR3 is TGCGCCAGCAGCCATGGTAGCGGGTCTAACAATGAGCAGTTCTTC.

This clone was detected only once. This chain joins TRBV3-1 (or the pseudogene TRBV3-2) and TRBJ2-3, with D perhaps matching TRBD2 (6 bases). The CDR3 extends over 13 amino acids. Trimming removed 8 bases from V and 6 bases from J, with 15 bases in between. CDR1 LGHDT and CDR2 YNNKEL come from the germline V gene (reference sequence). This chain's CDR3 is CASGGTAIDTQYF. The CDR3 DNA follows: TGTGCCAGCGGCGGGACTGCAATTGATACGCAGTATTTT.

The chain combines TRBV19 with TRBJ2-1; possibly TRBD1 for D (6 bases). With 1 base removed from V and 4 bases from J, the gap between germline ends came to 11 bases. Germline V gene lookup returns CDR1 LNHDA and CDR2 SQIVND (reference sequence). This CDR3 spans 15 amino acids. CDR3 sequence reads: CASSIGPGAYNEQFF. Here the CDR3 DNA reads TGTGCCAGTAGTATAGGACCAGGGGCGTACAATGAGCAGTTCTTC.

The genes are TRBV30 and TRBJ1-4; 7 bases match TRBD1. Germline V lookup: CDR1 GTSNPN, CDR2 SVGIG (reference sequence). The CDR3 totals 13 residues. Losses at the gene ends were 2 bases for V and 5 bases for J; bases not matched to a gene: 2. CDR3 sequence reads: CAWSSGGNEKLFF. The CDR3 DNA is TGTGCCTGGAGTTCAGGGGGGAATGAAAAACTGTTTTTT.

The gene calls are TRBV18 and TRBJ2-1, with 10 nucleotides matching TRBD1. There are 15 residues in the CDR3. Per germline, CDR1 KGHSH and CDR2 LQKENI. After removal of 2 bases from V and 7 bases from J, the junction contained 5 bases not matched to a gene. CDR3 nucleotide sequence: TGTGCCAGCTCACCAAGACAGGGGGCTTGGAATGAGCAGTTCTTC. Translating it yields CASSPRQGAWNEQFF.

To note about this clone: The same CDR3 also results from other DNA sequences found in this sample. The V call is TRBV7-2, the J call TRBJ1-2, with 8 bases identical to TRBD1. Per germline, CDR1 SGHTA and CDR2 FQGNSA. V was pared by 4 bases and J by 2 bases, with 3 bases of the junction left unmatched. The CDR3 loop spans 14 amino acids. CDR3 DNA: TGTGCCAGCAGCTCCCGACAGGGGAACTATGGCTACACCTTC. It encodes CASSSRQGNYGYTF.

This clone was counted a single time. The chain has TRBV24-1 and TRBJ2-1; TRBD2 matches at 8 bases. This CDR3 has 16 residues. J lost 7 bases, V lost 3 bases, and 10 bases had no gene match. Germline V CDR1 and CDR2: KGHDR, SFDVKD. CDR3 sequence (DNA): TGTGCCACCAGTGATGAGAGAGCGGGAGAATTGAATGAGCAGTTCTTC. This gives the protein CATSDERAGELNEQFF.

Points on this clone: One end of the junction is discordant with germline, which a read error may explain. CDR3 sequence: CASSYSNSVLKF. The CDR3 DNA is TGTGCCAGCAGTTACTCGAATTCGGTTCTCAAGTTT. V usage is TRBV6-2 or TRBV6-3 and J usage is TRBJ2-2; no reliable D call. CDR3 size: 12 residues. CDR1 is MNHEY, CDR2 SVGEGT, per germline.

The V gene is TRBV12-1, the J gene TRBJ1-4; the tabulated D call, TRBD1, remains unverified against the DNA. TRBV12-1 is classified as a pseudogene. This CDR3 region has 19 residues. The CDR3 nucleotides read TGTGCCAGCAGCCATAGCCCGGACAGGGGGCCGTCGACTAATGAAAAACTGTTTTTT. Translated: CASSHSPDRGPSTNEKLFF.

The genes are TRBV30 and TRBJ1-3, with a weak D call TRBD1 (6 bases). The CDR3 is 16 amino acids. Germline-derived CDR1 and CDR2 are GTSNPN and SVGIG (reference sequence). The V gene lost 2 bases and the J gene lost 0 bases, with 14 bases spanning the gap. CDR3 region: CAWSHTGLYSGNTIYF. In nucleotides, the CDR3 is TGTGCCTGGAGTCATACAGGGCTCTACTCTGGAAACACCATATATTTT.

The gene calls are TRBV13 and TRBJ2-5; D might be TRBD1 (5 bases). Per the germline V gene, CDR1 is PRHDT and CDR2 is FYEKMQ (reference sequence). The CDR3 sequence is 16 residues long. V was trimmed by 2 bases and J by 0 bases, leaving 13 bases between them. The CDR3 DNA reads as TGTGCCAGCAGCTTATCCGCAGGGAAGTACCAAGAGACCCAGTACTTC. Its translation is CASSLSAGKYQETQYF.

The chain employs TRBV14 and TRBJ2-7, with D possibly matching TRBD2 (6 bases). Germline V gives CDR1 SGHDN, CDR2 FVKESK. There are 15 residues in the CDR3. Trimming shortened V by 3 bases and J by 3 bases, and 15 bases separated the two germline ends. The CDR3 DNA reads as TGTGCCAGCAGCCATTCATTAGCGGACCACTACGAGCAGTACTTC. This sequence encodes CASSHSLADHYEQYF.

Written as DNA, the CDR3 is TGTGCCATCAGTGAGCTCGCGGGTGACACAGATACGCAGTATTTT. Protein product: CAISELAGDTDTQYF. This rearrangement joins TRBV10-3 to TRBJ2-3, with D perhaps TRBD2 (5 bases). Germline V CDR1 and CDR2: ENHRY, SYGVKD. V was clipped by 2 bases and J by 2 bases, with 11 bases between them. CDR3 length: 15 amino acids.

This chain joins TRBV18 and TRBJ2-2; D unresolved. V was shortened by 3 bases and J by 3 bases, with 8 bases between the two germline ends. Germline V CDR1 and CDR2: KGHSH, LQKENI. The CDR3 contains 14 residues. CDR3 in amino acids: CASSPMRDTGELFF. The CDR3 nucleotides read TGTGCCAGCTCACCGATGAGAGACACCGGGGAGCTGTTTTTT.

In this sample, this clone turned up once. J is TRBJ1-1 and V is TRBV7-2; no reliable D call. This CDR3 has 14 residues. The V gene's germline CDR1 is SGHTA and CDR2 FQGNSA. V was clipped by 2 bases and J by 1 base, with 8 bases between them. The CDR3 sequence is CASSLQRGNTEAFF. As DNA, the CDR3 is TGTGCCAGCAGCTTACAACGAGGGAACACTGAAGCTTTCTTT.